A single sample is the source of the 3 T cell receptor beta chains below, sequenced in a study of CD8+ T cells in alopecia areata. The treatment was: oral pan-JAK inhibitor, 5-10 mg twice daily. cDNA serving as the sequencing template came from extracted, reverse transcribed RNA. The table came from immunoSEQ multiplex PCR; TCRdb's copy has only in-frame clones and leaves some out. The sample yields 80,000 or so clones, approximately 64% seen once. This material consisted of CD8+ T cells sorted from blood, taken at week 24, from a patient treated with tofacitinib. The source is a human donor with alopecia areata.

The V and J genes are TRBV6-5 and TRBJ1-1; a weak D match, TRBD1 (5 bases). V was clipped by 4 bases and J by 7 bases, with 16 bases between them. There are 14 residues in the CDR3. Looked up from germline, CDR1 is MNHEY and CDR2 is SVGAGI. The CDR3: CASSLVGAALEAFF. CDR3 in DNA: TGTGCCAGCAGTTTAGTCGGGGCAGCCCTTGAAGCTTTCTTT.

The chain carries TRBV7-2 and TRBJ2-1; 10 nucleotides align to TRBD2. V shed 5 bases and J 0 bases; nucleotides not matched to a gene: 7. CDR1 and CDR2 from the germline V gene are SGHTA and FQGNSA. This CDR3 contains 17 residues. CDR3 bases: TGTGCCAGCAGCCGACCCGCTAGCGGGAGCTCCTACAATGAGCAGTTCTTC. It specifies CASSRPASGSSYNEQFF.

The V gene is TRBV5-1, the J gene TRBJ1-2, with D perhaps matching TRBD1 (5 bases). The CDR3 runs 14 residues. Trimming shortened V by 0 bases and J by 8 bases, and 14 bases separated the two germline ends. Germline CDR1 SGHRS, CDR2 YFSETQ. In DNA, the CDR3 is TGCGCCAGCAGCTTGGATGCAGGGACTCGGGGCTACACCTTC. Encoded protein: CASSLDAGTRGYTF.